The 16 T cell receptor beta chains presented below share a single source sample, sequenced in a study of T cells expressing NK-cell markers. No DNA is given; TCRdb re-called the 5' RACE reads and lists each CDR3 protein once. Its table lists some 460,000 distinct CDR3 sequences. Sequencing used blood T cells: a sorted CD56 or NKG2C T cell subset, CD4+ or CD8+ T cells, or bulk PBMC T cells (not recorded which). The receptors come from a woman between 50 and 59 years old in good health.

This chain uses TRBV14 with TRBJ2-3; with no DNA, the TCRdb D assignment of TRBD1 cannot be verified. Germline V CDR1 and CDR2: SGHDN, FVKESK. The CDR3 is made up of 13 amino acids. CDR3 sequence: CASSRFWGDTQYF.

CDR3 amino acids: CSAPDMGRPSYEQYF. V gene TRBV20-1 combines with J gene TRBJ2-7; the TRBD1 assignment by TCRdb is unverifiable without DNA. In germline, CDR1 is DFQATT, CDR2 SNEGSKA (reference sequence). The CDR3 is 15 residues long.

The V and J genes are TRBV5-6 and TRBJ2-1; the TCRdb D gene call, TRBD2, has no DNA to confirm it. The CDR3 loop spans 15 amino acids. Germline V CDR1 and CDR2: SGHDT, YYEEEE. The CDR3 here is CASRGGLGLSNEQFF.

The V call is TRBV11-3, the J call TRBJ2-1; absent DNA, TCRdb's TRBD1 call cannot be checked. Germline V gene lookup returns CDR1 SGHNT and CDR2 YENEEA. This CDR3 has 15 amino acids. CDR3 loop: CASSSPGQGADEQFF.

The gene calls are TRBV6-2 or TRBV6-3 and TRBJ1-5. CDR1 is MNHEY and CDR2 is SVGEGT in the germline V gene. The CDR3 has 14 amino acids. This chain's CDR3 is CASSYSWGNQPQHF.

V usage is TRBV12-3 or TRBV12-4 and J usage is TRBJ2-3; the D call from TCRdb, TRBD2, cannot be confirmed without DNA. The CDR3 spans 16 residues. CDR3 sequence: CASTGGRRRDRDTQYF.

The J gene is TRBJ2-7, the V gene TRBV29-1; TCRdb gives TRBD1 as the D gene, but with no DNA this cannot be confirmed. The CDR3 is 12 amino acids. Germline V CDR1 and CDR2: SQVTM, ANQGSEA. This CDR3 reads CSVVSGYYEQYF.

V gene TRBV3-1 combines with J gene TRBJ2-1. CDR1 LGHDT and CDR2 YNNKEL come from the germline V gene (reference sequence). The CDR3 spans 16 residues. CDR3 amino acids: CASSHLTQSSYNEQFF.

V and J are TRBV12-3 or TRBV12-4 and TRBJ2-3; TCRdb outputs TRBD1, but without DNA this stays unchecked. The CDR3 extends over 15 amino acids. CDR3 in amino acids: CASSETGTITDTQYF.

This chain joins TRBV7-9 and TRBJ2-4. CDR3 size: 15 residues. CDR1 is SEHNR and CDR2 is FQNEAQ in the germline V gene (reference sequence). The CDR3 region is CASSSRQLAKNIQYF.

The CDR3 loop is CASSLSGHSTTDTQYF. The chain links TRBV5-1 to TRBJ2-3. There are 16 residues in the CDR3. Germline CDR1 SGHRS, CDR2 YFSETQ.

Here the CDR3 reads CATGSAGTSGSTGELFF. The J gene is TRBJ2-2, the V gene TRBV5-1; TCRdb returns TRBD2, unconfirmable since there is no DNA. The CDR3 loop spans 17 amino acids. CDR1 SGHRS and CDR2 YFSETQ come from the germline V gene.

The chain has TRBV29-1 and TRBJ2-5; TCRdb names TRBD2, which stays unverified in the absence of DNA. This CDR3 spans 16 amino acids. The germline V gene has CDR1 SQVTM and CDR2 ANQGSEA. CDR3: CSIRLAGIGPGETQYF.

V gene TRBV6-5 combines with J gene TRBJ2-1; with no DNA, the TCRdb D assignment of TRBD1 cannot be verified. Germline V gene data show CDR1 as MNHEY and CDR2 as SVGAGI. CDR3 size: 13 residues. CDR3 region: CASSPLGGSPPFF.

The rearrangement uses TRBV6-5 and TRBJ2-7. The CDR3 contains 13 residues. Per the germline V gene, CDR1 is MNHEY and CDR2 is SVGAGI. CDR3 sequence: CASSYGTTNEQYF.

This chain links TRBV7-2 with TRBJ2-3. Per the germline V gene, CDR1 is SGHTA and CDR2 is FQGNSA. This CDR3 is 16 amino acids long. CDR3 protein: CASSLGVGEVTDTQYF.